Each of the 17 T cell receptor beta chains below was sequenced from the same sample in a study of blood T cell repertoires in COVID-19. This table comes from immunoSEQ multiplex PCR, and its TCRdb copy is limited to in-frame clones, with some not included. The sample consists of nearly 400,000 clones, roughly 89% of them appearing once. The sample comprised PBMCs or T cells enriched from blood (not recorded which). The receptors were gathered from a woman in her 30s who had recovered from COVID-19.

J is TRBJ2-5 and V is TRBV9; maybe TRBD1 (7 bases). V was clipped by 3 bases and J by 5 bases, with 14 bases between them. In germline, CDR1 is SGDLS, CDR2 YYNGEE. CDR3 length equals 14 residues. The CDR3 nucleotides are TGTGCCAGCAGCGCCACGACAGGGAGGGAGACCCAGTACTTC. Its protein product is CASSATTGRETQYF. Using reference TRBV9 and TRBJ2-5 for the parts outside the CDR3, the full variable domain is DSGVTQTPKHLITATGQRVTLRCSPRSGDLSVYWYQQSLDQGLQFLIQYYNGEERAKGNILERFSAQQFPDLHSELNLSSLELGDSALYFCASSATTGRETQYFGPGTRLLVL.

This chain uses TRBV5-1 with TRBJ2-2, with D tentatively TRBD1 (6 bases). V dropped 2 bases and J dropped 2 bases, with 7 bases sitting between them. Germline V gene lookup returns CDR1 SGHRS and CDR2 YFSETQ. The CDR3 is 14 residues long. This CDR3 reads CASSFRGNTGELFF. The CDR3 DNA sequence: TGCGCCAGCAGCTTCAGGGGCAACACCGGGGAGCTGTTTTTT.

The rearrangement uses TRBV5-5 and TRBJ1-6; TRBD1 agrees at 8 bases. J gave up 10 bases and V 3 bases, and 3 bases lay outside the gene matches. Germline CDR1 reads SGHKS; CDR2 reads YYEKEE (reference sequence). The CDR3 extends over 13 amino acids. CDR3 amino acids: CASSSTGESPLHF. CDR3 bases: TGTGCCAGCAGCTCGACAGGGGAATCACCCCTCCACTTT. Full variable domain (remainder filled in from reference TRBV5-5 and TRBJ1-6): DAGVTQSPTHLIKTRGQQVTLRCSPISGHKSVSWYQQVLGQGPQFIFQYYEKEERGRGNFPDRFSARQFPNYSSELNVNALLLGDSALYLCASSSTGESPLHFGNGTRLTVT.

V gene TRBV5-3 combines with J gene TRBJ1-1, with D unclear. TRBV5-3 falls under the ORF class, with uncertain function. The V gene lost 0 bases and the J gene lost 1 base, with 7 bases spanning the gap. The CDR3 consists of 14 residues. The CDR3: CARSLGRWNTEAFF. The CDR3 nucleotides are TGTGCCAGAAGCTTGGGTCGGTGGAACACTGAAGCTTTCTTT.

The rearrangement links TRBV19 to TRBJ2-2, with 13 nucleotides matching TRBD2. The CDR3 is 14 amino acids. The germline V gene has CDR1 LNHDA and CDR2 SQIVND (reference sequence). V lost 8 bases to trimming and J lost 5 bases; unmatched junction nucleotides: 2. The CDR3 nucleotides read TGTGCCAGTCAGGGACTAGCGGGAACCGGGGAGCTGTTTTTT. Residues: CASQGLAGTGELFF.

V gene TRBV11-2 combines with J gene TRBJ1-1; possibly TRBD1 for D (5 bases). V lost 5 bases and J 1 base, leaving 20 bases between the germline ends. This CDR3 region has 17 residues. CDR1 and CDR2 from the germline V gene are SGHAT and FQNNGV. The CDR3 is CASSQGAGGRRNTEAFF. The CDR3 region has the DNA TGTGCCAGCAGCCAAGGGGCGGGAGGGCGAAGGAACACTGAAGCTTTCTTT. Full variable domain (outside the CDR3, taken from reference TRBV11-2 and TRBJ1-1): EAGVAQSPRYKIIEKRQSVAFWCNPISGHATLYWYQQILGQGPKLLIQFQNNGVVDDSQLPKDRFSAERLKGVDSTLKIQPAKLEDSAVYLCASSQGAGGRRNTEAFFGQGTRLTVV.

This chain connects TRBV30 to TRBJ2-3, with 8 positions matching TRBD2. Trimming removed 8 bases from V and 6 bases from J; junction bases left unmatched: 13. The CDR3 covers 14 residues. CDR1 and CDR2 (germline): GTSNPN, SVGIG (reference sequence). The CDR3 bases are TGTGCCGGATCCCGGGGGGGCCTGACGGATACGCAGTATTTT. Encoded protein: CAGSRGGLTDTQYF.

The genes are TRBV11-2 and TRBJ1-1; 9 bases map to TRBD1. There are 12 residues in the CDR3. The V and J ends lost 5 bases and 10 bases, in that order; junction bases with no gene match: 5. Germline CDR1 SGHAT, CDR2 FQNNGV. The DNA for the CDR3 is TGTGCCAGCAGCATTGGGACAGGGCGAGCTTTCTTT. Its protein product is CASSIGTGRAFF.

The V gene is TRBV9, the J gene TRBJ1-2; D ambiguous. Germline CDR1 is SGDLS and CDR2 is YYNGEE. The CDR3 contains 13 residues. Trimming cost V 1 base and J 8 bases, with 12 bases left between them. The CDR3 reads CASSVTSSGGYTF. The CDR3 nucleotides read TGTGCCAGCAGCGTAACCTCCTCCGGGGGCTACACCTTC.

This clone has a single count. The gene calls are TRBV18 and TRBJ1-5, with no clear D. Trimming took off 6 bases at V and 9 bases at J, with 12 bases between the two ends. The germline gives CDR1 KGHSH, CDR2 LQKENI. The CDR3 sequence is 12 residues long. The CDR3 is CASSAGAGPQHF. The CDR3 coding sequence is TGTGCCAGCTCCGCCGGTGCGGGGCCCCAGCATTTT.

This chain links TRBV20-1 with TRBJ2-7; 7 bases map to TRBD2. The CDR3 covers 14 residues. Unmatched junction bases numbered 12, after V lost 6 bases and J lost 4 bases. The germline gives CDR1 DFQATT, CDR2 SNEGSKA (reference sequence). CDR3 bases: TGCAGTGCAAGTACCGGGACTAAGGGATACGAGCAGTACTTC. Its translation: CSASTGTKGYEQYF.

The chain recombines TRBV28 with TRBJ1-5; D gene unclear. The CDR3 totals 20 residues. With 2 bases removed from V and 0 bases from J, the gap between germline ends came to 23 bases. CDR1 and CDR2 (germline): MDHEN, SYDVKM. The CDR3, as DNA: TGTGCCAGCAGTTTACCTTGGGCAGGAGGTATGGGATATAGCAATCAGCCCCAGCATTTT. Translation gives CASSLPWAGGMGYSNQPQHF.

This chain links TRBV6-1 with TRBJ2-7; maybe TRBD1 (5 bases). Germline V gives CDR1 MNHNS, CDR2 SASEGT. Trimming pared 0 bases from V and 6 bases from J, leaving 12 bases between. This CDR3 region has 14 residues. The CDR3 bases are TGTGCCAGCAGTGAAGCTCCTGGGGCCAGCGAGCAGTACTTC. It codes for CASSEAPGASEQYF.

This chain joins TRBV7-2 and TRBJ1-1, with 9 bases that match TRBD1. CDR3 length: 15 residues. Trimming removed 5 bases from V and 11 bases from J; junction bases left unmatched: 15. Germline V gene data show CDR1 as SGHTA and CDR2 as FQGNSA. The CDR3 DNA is TGTGCCAGCAGCGGCCCGGTGGACAGGGGAAATGGGGCTTTCTTT. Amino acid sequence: CASSGPVDRGNGAFF.

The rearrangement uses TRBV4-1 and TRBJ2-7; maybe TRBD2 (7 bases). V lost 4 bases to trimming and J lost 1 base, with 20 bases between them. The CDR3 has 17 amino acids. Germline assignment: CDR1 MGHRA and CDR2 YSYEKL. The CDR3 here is CASSRGLGGAGSYEQYF. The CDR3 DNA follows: TGCGCCAGCAGCCGGGGCTTGGGGGGGGCAGGTTCCTACGAGCAGTACTTC.

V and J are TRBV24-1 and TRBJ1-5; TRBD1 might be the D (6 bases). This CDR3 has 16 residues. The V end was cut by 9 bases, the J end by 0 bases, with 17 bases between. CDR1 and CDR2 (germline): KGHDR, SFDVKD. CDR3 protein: CATQTVDSNSNQPQHF. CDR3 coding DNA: TGTGCCACCCAAACCGTGGACAGCAATAGCAATCAGCCCCAGCATTTT.

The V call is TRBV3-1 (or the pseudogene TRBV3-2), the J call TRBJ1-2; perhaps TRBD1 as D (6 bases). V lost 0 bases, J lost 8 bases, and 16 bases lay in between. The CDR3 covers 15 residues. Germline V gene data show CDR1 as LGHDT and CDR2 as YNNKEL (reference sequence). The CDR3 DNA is TGTGCCAGCAGCCAAGATATCGGCCAGGGGAGAGGCTACACCTTC. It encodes CASSQDIGQGRGYTF.